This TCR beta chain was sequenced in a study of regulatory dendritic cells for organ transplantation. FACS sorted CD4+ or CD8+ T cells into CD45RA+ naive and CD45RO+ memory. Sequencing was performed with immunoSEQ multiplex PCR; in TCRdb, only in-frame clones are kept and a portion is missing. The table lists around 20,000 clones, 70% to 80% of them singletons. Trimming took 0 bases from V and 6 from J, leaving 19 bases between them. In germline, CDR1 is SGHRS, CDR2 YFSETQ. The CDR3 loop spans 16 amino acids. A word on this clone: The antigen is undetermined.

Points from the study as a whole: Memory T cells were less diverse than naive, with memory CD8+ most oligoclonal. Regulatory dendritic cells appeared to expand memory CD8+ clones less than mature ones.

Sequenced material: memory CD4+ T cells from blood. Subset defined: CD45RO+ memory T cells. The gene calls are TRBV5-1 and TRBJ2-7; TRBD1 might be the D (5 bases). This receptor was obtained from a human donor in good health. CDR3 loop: CASSLGGGQGPSEQYF. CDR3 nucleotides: TGCGCCAGCAGCTTGGGCGGCGGTCAGGGCCCATCCGAGCAGTACTTC.